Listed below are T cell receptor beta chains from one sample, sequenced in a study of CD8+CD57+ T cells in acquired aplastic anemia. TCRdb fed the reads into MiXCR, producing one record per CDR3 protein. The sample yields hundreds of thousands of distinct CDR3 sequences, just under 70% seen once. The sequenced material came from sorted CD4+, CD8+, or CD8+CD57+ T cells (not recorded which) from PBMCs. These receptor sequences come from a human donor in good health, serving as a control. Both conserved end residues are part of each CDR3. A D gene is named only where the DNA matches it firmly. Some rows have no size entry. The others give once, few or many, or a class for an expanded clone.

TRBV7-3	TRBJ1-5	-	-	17	TGTGCCAGCAGCCCCAGGACTAGCGGGGGGCGAAATACGCCCCAGCATTTT	CASSPRTSGGRNTPQHF
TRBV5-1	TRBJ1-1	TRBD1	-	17	TGTGCCAGCAGCCCCACTGAACAGGGGGTCTTGAACACTGAAGCTTTCTTT	CASSPTEQGVLNTEAFF
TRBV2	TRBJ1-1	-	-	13	TGTGCCAGCAGCGGCCACCCCGGCTATGAAGCTTTCTTT	CASSGHPGYEAFF
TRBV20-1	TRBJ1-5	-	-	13	TGCAGTGCTAGAGGGACCGAGTGTCAGCCCCGGCATTTT	CSARGTECQPRHF
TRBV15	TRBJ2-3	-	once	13	TGTGCCACCAGCAGAGACCTCCCTCTAGACGAGTACTTC	CATSRDLPLDEYF
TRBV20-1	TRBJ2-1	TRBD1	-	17	TGCAGTGCTAGTGAAGACAGGGCAGGGGGCTTCTACAATGAGCAGTTCTTC	CSASEDRAGGFYNEQFF
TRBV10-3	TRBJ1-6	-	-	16	TGTGCCATCAGTGGAGGGGGGAGCGGGATTGAATCACCCCTCCACTTT	CAISGGGSGIESPLHF
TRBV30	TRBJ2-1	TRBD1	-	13	TGTGCCTGGCGGGGACAGGGTTACTATGAGCAGTTCTTC	CAWRGQGYYEQFF
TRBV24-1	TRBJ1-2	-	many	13	TGTGCCACCAGTGATTCCAGGGGCTGGGGCTACACCTTC	CATSDSRGWGYTF
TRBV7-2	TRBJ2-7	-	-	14	TGTGCCAGCAGCTCTAATCCGTTTTTCTACGAGCAGTACTTC	CASSSNPFFYEQYF
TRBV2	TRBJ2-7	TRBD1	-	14	TGTGCCAGCAGTGGAAGAGACAGGGAAATCGAGCAGTACTTC	CASSGRDREIEQYF
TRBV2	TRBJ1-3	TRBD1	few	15	TGTGCCAGCAGCCTCGGACAGGGTTGGGGAAGCACCATATATTTT	CASSLGQGWGSTIYF
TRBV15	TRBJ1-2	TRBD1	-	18	TGTGCCACCAGCGGCGACTGGACAGGGAGAATTGCTAACTATGGCTACACCTTC	CATSGDWTGRIANYGYTF
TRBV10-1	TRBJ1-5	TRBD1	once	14	TGCGCCAGCAGTGCCAGGGGGCAAGGCCAGCCCCAGCATTTT	CASSARGQGQPQHF
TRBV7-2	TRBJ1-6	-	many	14	TGTGCCAGCAGCTTATCAGGGGATAATTCACCCCTCCACTTT	CASSLSGDNSPLHF
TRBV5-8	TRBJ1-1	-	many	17	TGTGCCAGCAGCTGGCCACGGGGGGTGACGGTGAACACTGAAGCTTTCTTT	CASSWPRGVTVNTEAFF
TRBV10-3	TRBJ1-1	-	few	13	TGTGCCATCAGGGAGGGGCCAGGGAAGAAAACTTTCTTT	CAIREGPGKKTFF
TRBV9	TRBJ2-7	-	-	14	TGTGCCAGCACCTTGCGACATGCGGTGTATTTTGAGTACTTC	CASTLRHAVYFEYF
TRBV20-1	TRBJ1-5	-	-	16	TGCAGTGCTAGCGCCCCCGGGACTACTGTCAATCAGCCCCAGCATTTT	CSASAPGTTVNQPQHF
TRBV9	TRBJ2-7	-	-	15	TGTGCCAGCAGCGTAGCCGTGTTAAAAGCCAACGAGCAGTACTTC	CASSVAVLKANEQYF
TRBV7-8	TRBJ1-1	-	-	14	TGTGCCAGCAGCACCCCCGGGGGAGGGGGAACCTATTACTTT	CASSTPGGGGTYYF
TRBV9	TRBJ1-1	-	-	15	TGTGCCAGCAGCGCCCTCACGGGTCGTTCCACTGAAGCTTTCTTT	CASSALTGRSTEAFF
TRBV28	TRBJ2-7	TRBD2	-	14	TGTGCCAGCAGCCCGACTAGCGGGGCCGACGAGCAGTACTTC	CASSPTSGADEQYF
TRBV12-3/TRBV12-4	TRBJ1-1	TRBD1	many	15	TGTGCCAGCAGTTTAAGTTCGCAGGGGGGCACTGAAGCTTTCTTT	CASSLSSQGGTEAFF
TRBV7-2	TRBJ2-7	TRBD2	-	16	TGTGCCAGCAGCTTAAGCCTAGCGGGGGGGCCGGGCGAGCAGTACTTC	CASSLSLAGGPGEQYF
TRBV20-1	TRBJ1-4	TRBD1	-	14	TGCAGTGCTACTGACAGGGGGTATAATGAAAAACTGGTTTTT	CSATDRGYNEKLVF
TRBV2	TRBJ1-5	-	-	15	TGTGCCAGCAGTGACCAGGACATAGGGTATCAGCCCCAGCATTTT	CASSDQDIGYQPQHF
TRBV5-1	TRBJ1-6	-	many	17	TGCGCCAGCAGCTTGTCCCCCCGGGACACAAATAATTCACCCCTCCACTTT	CASSLSPRDTNNSPLHF
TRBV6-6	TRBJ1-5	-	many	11	TGTGCCAGCAGAGCCGATCAGCCCCAGCATTTT	CASRADQPQHF
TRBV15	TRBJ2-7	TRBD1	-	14	TGTGCCACCAGCAGAGGCGGGACAGGGGTTGAGCAGTACTTC	CATSRGGTGVEQYF
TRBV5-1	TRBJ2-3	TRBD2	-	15	TGCGCCAGCAGCGCCACGGGACTAACAAAAGATACGCAGTATTTT	CASSATGLTKDTQYF
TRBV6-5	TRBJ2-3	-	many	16	TGTGCCAGCAGTTACTCAGGGGGGCCTCTTAGCGATACGCAGTATTTT	CASSYSGGPLSDTQYF
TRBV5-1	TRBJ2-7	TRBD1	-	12	TGCGCCAGCAGCCTAGACAGGGAGCAATTGTACTTC	CASSLDREQLYF
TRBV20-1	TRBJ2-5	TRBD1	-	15	TGCAGTGCTAGAGATCTAATGGGACAGGGGCAGACCCAGTACTTC	CSARDLMGQGQTQYF
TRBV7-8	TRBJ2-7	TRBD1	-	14	TGTGCCAGCCATTCGGGCCGACAGGGGTGTGCGCAGTACTTC	CASHSGRQGCAQYF
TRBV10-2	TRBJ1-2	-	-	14	TGTGCCACCAATACGCACGGGGGGTACTATGGCTACACCTTC	CATNTHGGYYGYTF
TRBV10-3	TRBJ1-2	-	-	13	TGTGCCAGCGGCCGAGAGACGGTCTATGGCTACACCTTC	CASGRETVYGYTF
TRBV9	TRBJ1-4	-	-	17	TGTGCCAGCAGCGCCCATCCGGGACATGGACAAGGTGAAAAACTGTTTTTT	CASSAHPGHGQGEKLFF
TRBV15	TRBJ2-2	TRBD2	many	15	TGTGCCACCAGCAGAGAAGTAGGGAGGGACGGGGAGCTGTTTTTT	CATSREVGRDGELFF
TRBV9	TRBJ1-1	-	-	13	TGTGCCAGCAGCGTAGGTGACGAGACTTCACCCCTCTTT	CASSVGDETSPLF
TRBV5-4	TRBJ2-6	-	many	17	TGTGCCAGCAGCTTCGGGCCCGCCGGCTCTGGGGCCAACGTCCTGACTTTC	CASSFGPAGSGANVLTF